This TCR beta chain is drawn from a study of shared clonotypes between healthy human individuals (dated by TCRdb to the early 2020s). About the full investigation: A few men and a couple of women, aged 18 to 49 years, made up the cohort. Per donor, three plates each were used for CD4 naive and CD4 memory, two for CD8 naive, and one for CD8 memory. Per donor, leukapheresis produced somewhere between about 0.94 and 8.9 billion PBMCs. Libraries were prepared and TCR repertoires were sequenced by different laboratories using diverse techniques, in order to increase sequencing depth and limit assay-specific biases. To estimate repertoire size and how much clonotype sharing occurs between individuals, the study deeply sequenced the blood TCR repertoires of 5 or 6 healthy adults.

Overall results and qualifications from the work: Rarefaction of sorted-subset datasets indicated incomplete sequencing despite the large sequencing depth. Sharing across several donors was observed for about 5% of naive CD4, 3% to 3.5% of naive CD8, 2% to 2.5% of memory CD4, and over 0.3% of memory CD8 clonotypes. Compared with non-shared clonotypes, the clonotypes found in all four sorted-subset donors had higher generation probabilities. Because the study included only a small number of donors, the genetic and exposure-history diversity represented was limited. Pairwise subsampling indicated that sequencing depth was expected to affect the degree of clonotype sharing among donors. Only blood was sampled, and tissue TCR repertoires likely differ from those in blood. Estimated clonotype richness was generally larger for naive than for memory subsets.

Taken from the germline V gene (reference sequence), the CDR1 and CDR2 loops are SEHNR and FQNEAQ. The CDR3 sequence holds 15 residues, the cysteine and phenylalanine included. Just CDR3 DNA is preserved here, 45 bases in frame from base 1. V drops 5 bases and J drops 0 bases, leaving 13 bases in between. Using the deep immunoSEQ assay, TCR CDR3 regions were amplified from genomic DNA by multiplex PCR. For each cell subset, the extracted genomic DNA was distributed evenly across all wells of several immunoSEQ 96-well plates, and each plate served as one replicate. For sorted subsets, each replicate PCR was loaded with approximately 190 ng genomic DNA, equivalent to about 30,000 T cell genomes. Purified libraries were quantified with a Qubit 3.0 fluorometer, sized on a Bioanalyzer 2100, and re-quantified with the KAPA Library Quantification kit. Every immunoSEQ 96-well plate was sequenced on a dedicated single-read 150-cycle Illumina NextSeq 550 flow cell. Per the source publication's procedure: Because the immunoSEQ output included only junctional sequences and no quality scores, the filtering could not be the same as the filtering used for full-length reads. To assign V/J genes and CDR3, sequences were annotated using PyIR, a Python wrapper for IgBLAST v1.9, with IMGT germline references. Reads were removed for weak V/J assignments (E-value above 1e-6), missing CDR3, stop codons, out-of-frame junctions, or ambiguous translated residues. V3J clonotypes were defined by identical inferred V gene, J gene, and CDR3 amino acid sequence. Percentage overlap between repertoires was calculated by dividing the number of shared unique clonotypes by the size of the smaller repertoire. Richness of each repertoire was evaluated using RTK rarefaction, the Chao1 estimator, and Recon v2.1 estimates of unobserved clonotypes. For all TCRbeta clonotypes obtained by the gDNA method from several donors, generation probabilities were computed with OLGA. Sourced from immuneACCESS, this table was stored by TCRdb with only in-frame sequences that have V and J called. A share of the clones is absent; for the studies checked, an unresolved V gene accounts for under half, and the remainder has no known explanation. The V and J calls and clone size are taken from that table; D and trimming were inferred from the DNA. This sample comprises over a million clones, 70% to 80% of them detected only once. The ten largest clones capture roughly 0.56% of the sample.

The donors were healthy, HIV-negative adults who had no recently reported acute infections or vaccinations. Every donor was a Caucasian adult living in Nashville, Tennessee, USA. CD4+ T cells were enriched by magnetic negative selection, after which naive cells were positively selected on CD45RA and the negative fraction was taken as the memory subset. After blood collection by leukapheresis, PBMCs were isolated using Ficoll-Histopaque density gradient centrifugation and then cryopreserved in the vapor phase of liquid nitrogen. Analytical flow cytometry was used to check the purity and quantity of each magnetically sorted T cell population. Genomic DNA was isolated from every sorted fraction and measured by UV absorbance on a Nanodrop 2000c. This clone has only a few counts. Its antigen is still unknown. Nothing much larger sits one base from this clone, and base qualities are not available.

The clonotype was recovered from a young man in good health. Some clones in this sample may be carry-over from other donors' samples. The sequence joins TRBV7-9 to TRBJ1-1; the D gene cannot be resolved reliably. Sequencing used memory CD4+ T cells from PBMCs. The intended sense of this specimen's cell subset or site label: CD45RA-negative fraction. The nucleotide sequence reads TGTGCCAGCAGCCATACCTCTGGGTTGAACACTGAAGCTTTCTTT. The resulting protein is CASSHTSGLNTEAFF.